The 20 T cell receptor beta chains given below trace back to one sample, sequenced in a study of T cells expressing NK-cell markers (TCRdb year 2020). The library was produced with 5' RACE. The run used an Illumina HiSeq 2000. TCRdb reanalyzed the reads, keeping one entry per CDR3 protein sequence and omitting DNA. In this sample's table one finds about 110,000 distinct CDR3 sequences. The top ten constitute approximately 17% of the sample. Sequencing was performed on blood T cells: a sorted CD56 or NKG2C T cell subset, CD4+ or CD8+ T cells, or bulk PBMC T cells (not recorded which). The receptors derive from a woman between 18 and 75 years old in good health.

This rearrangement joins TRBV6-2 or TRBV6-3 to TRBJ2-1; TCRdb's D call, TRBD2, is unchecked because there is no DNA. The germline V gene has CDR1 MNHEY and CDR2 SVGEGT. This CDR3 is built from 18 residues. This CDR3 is CASRTGTIGGPTYNEQFF.

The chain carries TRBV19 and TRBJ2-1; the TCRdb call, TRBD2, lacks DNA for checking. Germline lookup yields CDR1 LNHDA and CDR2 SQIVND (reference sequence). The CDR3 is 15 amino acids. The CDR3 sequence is CASSQPGTSESEQFF.

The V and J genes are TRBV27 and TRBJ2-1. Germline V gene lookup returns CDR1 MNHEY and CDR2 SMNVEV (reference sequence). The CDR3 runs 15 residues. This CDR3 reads CASSFVESSYNEQFF.

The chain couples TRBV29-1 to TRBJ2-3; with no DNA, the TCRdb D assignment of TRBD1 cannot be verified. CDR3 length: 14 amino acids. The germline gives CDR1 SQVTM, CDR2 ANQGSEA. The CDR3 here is CSVEGELGTDTQYF.

CDR3 in amino acids: CSVEGGFLSYGYTF. The rearrangement joins TRBV29-1 to TRBJ1-2. CDR1 is SQVTM and CDR2 is ANQGSEA in the germline V gene. The CDR3 has 14 amino acids. Combining the CDR3 with reference TRBV29-1 and TRBJ1-2 gives the whole variable domain SAVISQKPSRDICQRGTSLTIQCQVDSQVTMMFWYRQQPGQSLTLIATANQGSEATYESGFVIDKFPISRPNLTFSTLTVSNMSPEDSSIYLCSVEGGFLSYGYTFGSGTRLTVV.

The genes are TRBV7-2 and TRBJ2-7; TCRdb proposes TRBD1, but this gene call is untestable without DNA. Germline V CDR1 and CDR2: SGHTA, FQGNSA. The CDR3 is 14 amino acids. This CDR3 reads CASSSVELGGEQYF.

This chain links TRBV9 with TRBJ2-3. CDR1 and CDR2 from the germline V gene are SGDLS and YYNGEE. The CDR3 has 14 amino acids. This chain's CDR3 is CASSGGASTDTQYF.

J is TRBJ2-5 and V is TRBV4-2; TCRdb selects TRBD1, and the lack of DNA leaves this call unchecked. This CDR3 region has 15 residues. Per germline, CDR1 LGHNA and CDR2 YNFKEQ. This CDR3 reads CASSQGGGPQETQYF.

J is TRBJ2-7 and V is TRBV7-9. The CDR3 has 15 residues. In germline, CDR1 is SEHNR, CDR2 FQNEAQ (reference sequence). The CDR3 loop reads CASSFSYSEAYEQYF. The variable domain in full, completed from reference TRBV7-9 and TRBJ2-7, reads DTGVSQNPRHKITKRGQNVTFRCDPISEHNRLYWYRQTLGQGPEFLTYFQNEAQLEKSRLLSDRFSAERPKGSFSTLEIQRTEQGDSAMYLCASSFSYSEAYEQYFGPGTRLTVT.

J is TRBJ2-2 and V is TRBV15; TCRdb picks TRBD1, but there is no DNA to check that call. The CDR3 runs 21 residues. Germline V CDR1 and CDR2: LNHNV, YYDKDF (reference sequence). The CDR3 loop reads CATSSYSLGWDSDRRAGELFF.

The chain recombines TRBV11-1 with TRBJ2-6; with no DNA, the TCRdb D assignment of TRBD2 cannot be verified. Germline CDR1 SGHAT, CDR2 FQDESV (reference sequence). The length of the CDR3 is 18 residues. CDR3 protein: CASSYLGGVLSGANVLTF.

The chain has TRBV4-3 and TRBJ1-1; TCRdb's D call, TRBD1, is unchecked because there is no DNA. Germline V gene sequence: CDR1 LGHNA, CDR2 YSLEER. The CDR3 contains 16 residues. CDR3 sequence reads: CASSQDRPGLNTEAFF.

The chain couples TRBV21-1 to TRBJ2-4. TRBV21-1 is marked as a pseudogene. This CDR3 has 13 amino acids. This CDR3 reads CASSKEARVVQYF.

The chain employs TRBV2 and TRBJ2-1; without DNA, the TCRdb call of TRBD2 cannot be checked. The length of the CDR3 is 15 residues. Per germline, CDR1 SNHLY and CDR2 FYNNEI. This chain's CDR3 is CASRAGLADYNEQFF.

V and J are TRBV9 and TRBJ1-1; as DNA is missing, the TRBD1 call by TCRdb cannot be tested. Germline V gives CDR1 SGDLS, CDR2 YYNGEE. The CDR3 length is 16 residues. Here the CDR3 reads CASSHLRGAANTEAFF.

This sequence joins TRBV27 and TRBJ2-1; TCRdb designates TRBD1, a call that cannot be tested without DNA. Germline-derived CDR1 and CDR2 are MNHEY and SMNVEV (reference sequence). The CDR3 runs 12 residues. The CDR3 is CAIGLGGGEQFF.

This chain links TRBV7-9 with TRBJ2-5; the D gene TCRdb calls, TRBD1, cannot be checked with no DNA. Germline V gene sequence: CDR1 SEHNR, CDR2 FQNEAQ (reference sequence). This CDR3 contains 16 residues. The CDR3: CASSSGQLPYQETQYF.

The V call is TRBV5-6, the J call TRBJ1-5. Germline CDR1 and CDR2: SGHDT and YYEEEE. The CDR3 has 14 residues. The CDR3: CASSPNYSNQPQHF.

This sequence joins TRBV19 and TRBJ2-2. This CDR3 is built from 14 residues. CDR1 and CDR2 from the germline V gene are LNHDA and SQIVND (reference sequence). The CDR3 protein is CASSMGRNTGELFF.

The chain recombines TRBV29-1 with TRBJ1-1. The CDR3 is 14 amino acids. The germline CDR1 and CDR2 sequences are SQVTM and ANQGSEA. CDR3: CSVEGLIVSIEAFF.